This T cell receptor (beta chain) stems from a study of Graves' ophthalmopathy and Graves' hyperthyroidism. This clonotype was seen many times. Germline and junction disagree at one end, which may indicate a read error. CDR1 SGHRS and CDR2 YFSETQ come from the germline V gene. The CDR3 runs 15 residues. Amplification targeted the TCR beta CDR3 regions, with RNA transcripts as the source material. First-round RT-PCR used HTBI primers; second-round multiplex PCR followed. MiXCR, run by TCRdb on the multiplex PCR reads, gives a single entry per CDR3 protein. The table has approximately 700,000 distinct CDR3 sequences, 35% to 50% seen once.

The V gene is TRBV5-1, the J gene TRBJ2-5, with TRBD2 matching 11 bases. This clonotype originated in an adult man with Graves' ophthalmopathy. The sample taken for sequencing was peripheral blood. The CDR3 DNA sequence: TGTGCCAGTAGTCTGGGACTAGCGGTCCAAGAGACCCAGTACTTC. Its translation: CASSLGLAVQETQYF.